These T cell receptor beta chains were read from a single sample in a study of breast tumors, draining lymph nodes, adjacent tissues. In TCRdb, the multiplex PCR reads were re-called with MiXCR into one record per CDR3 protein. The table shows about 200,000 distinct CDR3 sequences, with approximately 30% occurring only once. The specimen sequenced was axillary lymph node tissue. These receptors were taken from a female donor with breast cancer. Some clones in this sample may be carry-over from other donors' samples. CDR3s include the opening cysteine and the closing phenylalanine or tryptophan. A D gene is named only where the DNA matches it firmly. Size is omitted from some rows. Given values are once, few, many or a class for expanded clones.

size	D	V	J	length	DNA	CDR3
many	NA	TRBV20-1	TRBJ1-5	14	TGCAGTGCTCTGCCCGGGGATAGCAATCAGCCCCAGCATTTT	CSALPGDSNQPQHF
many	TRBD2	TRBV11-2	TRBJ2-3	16	TGTGCCAGCAGCTTGGATCCTAGCGGGGGGGCGTATACGCAGTATTTT	CASSLDPSGGAYTQYF
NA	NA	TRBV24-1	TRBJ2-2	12	TGTGCCGGCGGGGAGGGGGCCGGGGAGCTGTTTTTT	CAGGEGAGELFF
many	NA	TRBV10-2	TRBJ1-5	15	TGCGCCAGCAGTGAGGGGACCCATGATGTTCAGCCCCAGCATTTT	CASSEGTHDVQPQHF
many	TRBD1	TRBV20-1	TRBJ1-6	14	TGCAGTGCATTCCACAGGGGCCATAATTCACCCCTCCACTTT	CSAFHRGHNSPLHF
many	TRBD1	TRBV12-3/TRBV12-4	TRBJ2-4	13	TGTGCCAGCAGGGGGACAGTTGGGAACATTCAGTACTTC	CASRGTVGNIQYF
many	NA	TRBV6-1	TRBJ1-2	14	TGTGCCAGCAAACGGGCGGCGACTAACTATGGCTACACCTTC	CASKRAATNYGYTF
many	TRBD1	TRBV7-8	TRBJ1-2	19	TGTGCCAGCAGCTTCCTGAAGAGGGACAGGGGATTTTCTAACTATGGCTACACCTTC	CASSFLKRDRGFSNYGYTF
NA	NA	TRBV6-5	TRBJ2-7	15	TGTGCCAGCAGGCAGAAGGGGGGAGGGTCCTACAAGCAGTACTTC	CASRQKGGGSYKQYF
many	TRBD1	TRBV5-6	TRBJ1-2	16	TGTGCCAGCAGCTTGATACCGGTCGGACAGGGGTATGGCTACACCTTC	CASSLIPVGQGYGYTF
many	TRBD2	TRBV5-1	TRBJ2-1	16	TGCGCCAGCAGCGAAAGCGGGGGGAGCTCCTACAATGAGCAGTTCTTC	CASSESGGSSYNEQFF
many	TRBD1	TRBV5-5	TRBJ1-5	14	TGTGCCAGCAGCCGCTTACCAGGGGGACAGCCCCAGCATTTT	CASSRLPGGQPQHF
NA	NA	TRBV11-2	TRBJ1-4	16	TGTGCCAGCAGCTTGCCCGGGGGAGCAACTAATGAAAAACTGTTTTTT	CASSLPGGATNEKLFF
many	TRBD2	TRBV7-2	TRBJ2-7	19	TGTGCCAGCAGCTCAGACATGGGGCTAGCGGGAATGACTGGGTACGAGCAGTACTTC	CASSSDMGLAGMTGYEQYF
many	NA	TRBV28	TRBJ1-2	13	TGTGCCAGCCACCTGGATCGAAACTATGGCTACACCTTC	CASHLDRNYGYTF
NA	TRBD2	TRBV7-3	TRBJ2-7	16	TGTGCCAGCAGCACGGGACTAGCGGGAGCAGTATACGAGCAGTACTTC	CASSTGLAGAVYEQYF
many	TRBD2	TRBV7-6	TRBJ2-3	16	TGTGCCAGCAGCTTAGGAGGCGGCGGGGGGCAAGATACGCAGTATTTT	CASSLGGGGGQDTQYF
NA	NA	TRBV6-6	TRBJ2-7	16	TGTACCAGCGGCCGGGGCCTGGGCCGACTTCCCTACGAGCAGTACTTC	CTSGRGLGRLPYEQYF
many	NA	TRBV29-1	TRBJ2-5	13	TGCAGCGTTGGGCAGCTCCTCCAAGAGACCCAGTACTTC	CSVGQLLQETQYF
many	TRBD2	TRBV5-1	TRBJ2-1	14	TGCGCCAGCAGTAGCCCAGCGGGAGGAAATGAGCAGTTCTTC	CASSSPAGGNEQFF
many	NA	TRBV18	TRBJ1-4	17	TGTGCCAGCTCACGGCGGGGGGTTAATGCAACTAATGAAAAACTGTTTTTT	CASSRRGVNATNEKLFF
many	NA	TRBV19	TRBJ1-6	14	TGTGCCAGTAGCTCAGCCAGGGGCAATTCACCCCTCCACTTT	CASSSARGNSPLHF
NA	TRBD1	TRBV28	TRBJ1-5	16	TGTGCCAGCACTCCAGGGGACAGGGGAGGCAATCAGCCCCAGCATTTT	CASTPGDRGGNQPQHF
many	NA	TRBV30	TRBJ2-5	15	TGTGCCTGGAGCGGCGACAGACTAACGCAAGAGACCCAGTACTTC	CAWSGDRLTQETQYF
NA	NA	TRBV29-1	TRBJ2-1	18	TGCAGCGTTGTTTACTACTTAGGGGACTCTGGGCTCTACAATGAGCAGTTCTTC	CSVVYYLGDSGLYNEQFF
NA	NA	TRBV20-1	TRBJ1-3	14	TGCAGTGCTAGAGCCCCCTGGTCCGGAAACACCATATATTTT	CSARAPWSGNTIYF
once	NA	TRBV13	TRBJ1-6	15	TGTGCCAGCAGCGTCACAGGAGACAGTAATTCACCCCTCCACTTT	CASSVTGDSNSPLHF
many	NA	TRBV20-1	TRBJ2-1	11	TGCAGTGGCGGCAAAAACAATGAGCAGTTCTTC	CSGGKNNEQFF
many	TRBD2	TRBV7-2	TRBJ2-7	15	TGTGCCAGCAGATCAACTAGCGGGAGGGCAGATGAGCAGTACTTC	CASRSTSGRADEQYF
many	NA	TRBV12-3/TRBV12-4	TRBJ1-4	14	TGTGCCAGCAGTTTCGGGGGCGTAAACGAAAAACTGTTTTTT	CASSFGGVNEKLFF
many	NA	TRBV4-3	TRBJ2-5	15	TGCGCCAGCAGCCAAGAGAGAACTAGACAAGAGACCCAGTACTTC	CASSQERTRQETQYF
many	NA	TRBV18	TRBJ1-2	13	TGTGCCAGCTCAACCGACCCCGACTATGGCTACACCTTC	CASSTDPDYGYTF
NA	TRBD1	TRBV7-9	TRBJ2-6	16	TGTGCCAGCAGTAACCAGGGGGCTTCTGGGACCAACGTCCTGACTTTC	CASSNQGASGTNVLTF
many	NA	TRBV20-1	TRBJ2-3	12	TGCAGTGCTAGAGGAGGCCTACCTACGCAGTATTTT	CSARGGLPTQYF
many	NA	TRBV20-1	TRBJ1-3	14	TGCAGTGCTAGAGATCCCGCAGGAGGAAACACCATATATTTT	CSARDPAGGNTIYF
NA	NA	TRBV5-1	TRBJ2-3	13	TGCGCCAGCAGCTTGGGGGCAGCGAATGAGCAGTATTTT	CASSLGAANEQYF
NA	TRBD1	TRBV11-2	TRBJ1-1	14	TGTGCCAGCATCCAGACAGGGGGTTATACTGAAGCTTTCTTT	CASIQTGGYTEAFF
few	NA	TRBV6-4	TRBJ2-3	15	TGTGCCAGCAGTCACCGGGGATACAGCACAGATACGCAGTATTTT	CASSHRGYSTDTQYF
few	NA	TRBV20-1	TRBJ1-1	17	TGCAGTGCTCAAACCCAACGGGACATCTATTTGAACACTGAAGCTTTCTTT	CSAQTQRDIYLNTEAFF
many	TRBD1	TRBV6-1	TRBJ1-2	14	TGTGCCAGCAGTTTTGACAGGGTCTCCTATGGCTACACCTTC	CASSFDRVSYGYTF
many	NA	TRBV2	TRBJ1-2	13	TGTGCCAGCAGTGTAGTCAGGGACTATGGCTACACCTTC	CASSVVRDYGYTF
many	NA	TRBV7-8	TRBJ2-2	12	TGTGCCAGCAGCTTACCCGCCGGGGAGCTGTTTTTT	CASSLPAGELFF
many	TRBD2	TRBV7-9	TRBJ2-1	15	TGTGCCAGCAGCTCTCGAGGAGGCGGGGGGGGTGAGCAGTTCTTC	CASSSRGGGGGEQFF
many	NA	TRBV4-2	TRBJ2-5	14	TGTGCCAGCAGCCAAGATCTGGCGCAAGAGACCCAGTACTTC	CASSQDLAQETQYF
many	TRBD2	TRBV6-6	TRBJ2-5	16	TGTGCCAGCAGTCCCTCTAGCGGGGGAATGGGAGAGACCCAGTACTTC	CASSPSSGGMGETQYF
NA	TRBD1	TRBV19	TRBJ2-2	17	TGTGCCAGTAGTCCCCTTAGGGACAGTACGAACGCCGGGGAGCTGTTTTTT	CASSPLRDSTNAGELFF
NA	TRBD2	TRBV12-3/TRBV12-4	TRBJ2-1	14	TGTGCCAGCAGCCCCGGGGGGTCCTACAATGAGCAGCTCTTC	CASSPGGSYNEQLF
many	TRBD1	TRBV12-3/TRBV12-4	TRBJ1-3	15	TGTGCCAGCAGTCGGGGGACAGTCTCTGGAAACACCATATATTTT	CASSRGTVSGNTIYF
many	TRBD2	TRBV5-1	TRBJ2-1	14	TGCGCCAGCAAAGAAGCGGGGGCTATTATTGAGCAGTTCTTC	CASKEAGAIIEQFF
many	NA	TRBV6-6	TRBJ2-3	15	TGTGCCAGCAGTTACCTTCAAGGGGGCACAGATACGCAGTATTTT	CASSYLQGGTDTQYF
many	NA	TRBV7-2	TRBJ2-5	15	TGTGCCAGCAGCTTGCGGGACCGGGTACAAGAGACCCAGTACTTC	CASSLRDRVQETQYF
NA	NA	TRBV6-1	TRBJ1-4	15	TGTGCCAGCAGTGACCCGGGGTCGAGCCGGGAAAAACTGTTTTTT	CASSDPGSSREKLFF
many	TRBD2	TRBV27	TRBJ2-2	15	TGTGCCAGCAGTTTCGGGGGGACCTACACCGGGGAGCTGTTTTTT	CASSFGGTYTGELFF
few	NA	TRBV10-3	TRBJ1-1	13	TGTGCCAACCGCCGCGAGTTGAACACTGAAGCTTTCTTT	CANRRELNTEAFF
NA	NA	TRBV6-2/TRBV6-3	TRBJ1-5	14	TGTGCCAGCAGTTCGGGGGTGAGTGATCAGCCCCAGCATTTT	CASSSGVSDQPQHF
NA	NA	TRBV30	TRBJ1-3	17	TGTGCCTGGAGCGGGGGGGTGGGCCAGGACTCTGGAAACACCATATATTTT	CAWSGGVGQDSGNTIYF
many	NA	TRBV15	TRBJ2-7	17	TGTGCCACCAGCAGAGATCCAAGGGGCCTAAGAGGGTACGAGCAGTACTTC	CATSRDPRGLRGYEQYF
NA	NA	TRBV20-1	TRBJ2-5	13	TGCAGTGTCCAAAGGCAGGAGACTGAGCCCCAGTACTTC	CSVQRQETEPQYF
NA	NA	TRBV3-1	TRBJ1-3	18	TGTGCCAGCAGCCAAGATACAGGGTCATACCGCCGCGGAAACACCATATATTTT	CASSQDTGSYRRGNTIYF
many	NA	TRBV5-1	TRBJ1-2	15	TGCGCCAGCAGCTTGGGGTCAGGGAACGACTATGGCTACACCTTC	CASSLGSGNDYGYTF